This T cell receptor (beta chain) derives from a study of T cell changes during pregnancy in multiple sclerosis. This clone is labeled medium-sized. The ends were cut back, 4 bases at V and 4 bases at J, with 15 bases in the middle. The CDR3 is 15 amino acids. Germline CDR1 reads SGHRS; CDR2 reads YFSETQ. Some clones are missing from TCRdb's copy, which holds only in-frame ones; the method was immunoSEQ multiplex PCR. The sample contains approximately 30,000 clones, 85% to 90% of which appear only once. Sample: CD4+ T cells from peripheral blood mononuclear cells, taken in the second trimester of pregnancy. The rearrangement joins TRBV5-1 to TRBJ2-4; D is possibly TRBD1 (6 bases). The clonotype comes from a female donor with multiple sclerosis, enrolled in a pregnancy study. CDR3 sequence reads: CASSTGTRTKNIQYF. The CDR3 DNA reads TGCGCCAGCAGCACCGGGACACGGACTAAAAACATTCAGTACTTC.